This TCR beta chain was observed in a study of response to subunit inactivated influenza vaccine. TCRdb re-called the RT-PCR reads through MiXCR, storing one row per CDR3 protein. The sample consists of 800,000 or so distinct CDR3 sequences, 21% of them appearing once. The V and J ends lost 2 bases and 5 bases respectively, with 9 bases between them. CDR3 length: 14 amino acids. CDR1 is SNHLY, CDR2 FYNNEI, per germline. Study outcomes and limitations: The authors offered the suggestion that each seasonal influenza vaccination recruits few new T cells.

As concerns this clonotype: No antigen is known for it.

This chain joins TRBV2 and TRBJ2-2; D possibly matches TRBD1 or TRBD2 (5 bases each). The TCR originated in a man aged 45-60 years who received an inactivated influenza vaccine. The sample consisted of PBMCs from blood, taken less than 6 days after vaccination. The CDR3 coding sequence is TGTGCCAGCAGTGAATCGTGGGGGACCGGGGAGCTGTTTTTT. Translating it yields CASSESWGTGELFF.